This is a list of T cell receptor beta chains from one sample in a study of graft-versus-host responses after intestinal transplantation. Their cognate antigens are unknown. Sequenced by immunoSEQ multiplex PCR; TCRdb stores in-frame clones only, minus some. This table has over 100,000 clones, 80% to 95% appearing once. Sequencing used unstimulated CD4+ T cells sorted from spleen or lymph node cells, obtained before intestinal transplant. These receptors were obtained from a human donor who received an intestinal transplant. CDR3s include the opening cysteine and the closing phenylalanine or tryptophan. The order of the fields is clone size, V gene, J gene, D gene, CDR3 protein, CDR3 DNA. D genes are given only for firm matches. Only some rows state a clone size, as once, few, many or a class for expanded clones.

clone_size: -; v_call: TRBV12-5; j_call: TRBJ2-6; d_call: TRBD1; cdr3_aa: CASGLTRQGPSGANVLTF; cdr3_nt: TGTGCTAGTGGTTTGACCCGACAGGGTCCCTCTGGGGCCAACGTCCTGACTTTC
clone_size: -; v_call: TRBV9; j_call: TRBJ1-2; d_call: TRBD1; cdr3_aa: CASSIGQALNYGYTF; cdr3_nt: TGTGCCAGCAGCATCGGACAGGCCCTTAACTATGGCTACACCTTC
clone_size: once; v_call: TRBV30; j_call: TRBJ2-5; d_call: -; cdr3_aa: CAWSGPSQETQYF; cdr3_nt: TGTGCCTGGAGTGGACCCAGCCAAGAGACCCAGTACTTC
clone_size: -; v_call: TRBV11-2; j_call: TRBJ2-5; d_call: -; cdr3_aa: CASSLGAAQYF; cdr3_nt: TGTGCCAGCAGCTTAGGGGCGGCCCAGTACTTC
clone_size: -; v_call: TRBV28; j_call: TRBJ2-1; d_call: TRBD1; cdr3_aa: CASRPDREEQFF; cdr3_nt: TGTGCCAGCAGGCCGGACAGGGAGGAGCAGTTCTTC
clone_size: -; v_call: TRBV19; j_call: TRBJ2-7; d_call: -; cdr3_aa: CASSRSTSYAEQYF; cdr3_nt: TGTGCCAGTAGTCGATCAACCTCCTACGCGGAGCAGTACTTC
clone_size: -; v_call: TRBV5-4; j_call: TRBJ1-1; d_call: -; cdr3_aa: CASSSGQNTEAFF; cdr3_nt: TGTGCCAGCAGCTCGGGACAGAACACTGAAGCTTTCTTT
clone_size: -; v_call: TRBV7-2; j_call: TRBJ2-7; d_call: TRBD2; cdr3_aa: CASSLGSGSHEQYF; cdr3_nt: TGTGCCAGCAGCTTAGGTAGCGGGAGTCACGAGCAGTACTTC
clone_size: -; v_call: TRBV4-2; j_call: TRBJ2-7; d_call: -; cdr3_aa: CASSLDRYSYEQYF; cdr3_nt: TGTGCCAGCAGCTTGGACAGATACTCCTACGAGCAGTACTTC
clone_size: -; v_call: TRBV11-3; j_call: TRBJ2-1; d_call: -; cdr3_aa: CASSPGLGFPYNEQFF; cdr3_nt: TGTGCCAGCAGCCCAGGTCTGGGTTTCCCCTACAATGAGCAGTTCTTC
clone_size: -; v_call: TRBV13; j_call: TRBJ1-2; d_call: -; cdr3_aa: CASSLSKVPSPRYTF; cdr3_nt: TGTGCCAGCAGCTTATCAAAGGTCCCCTCCCCCCGCTACACCTTC
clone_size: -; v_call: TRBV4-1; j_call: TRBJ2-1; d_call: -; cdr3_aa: CASSQVPRDEQFF; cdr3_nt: TGCGCCAGCAGCCAAGTTCCCCGGGATGAGCAGTTCTTC
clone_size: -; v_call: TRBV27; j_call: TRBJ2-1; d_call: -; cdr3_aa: CASSPQSAVNEQFF; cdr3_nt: TGTGCCAGCAGTCCCCAATCCGCGGTCAATGAGCAGTTCTTC
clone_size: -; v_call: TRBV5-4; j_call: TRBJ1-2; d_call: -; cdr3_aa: CASSFVQTNYGYTF; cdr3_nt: TGTGCCAGCAGCTTCGTTCAGACTAACTATGGCTACACCTTC
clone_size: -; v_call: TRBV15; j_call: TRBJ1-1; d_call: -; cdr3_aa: CATSRGGVWDRRGSTEAFF; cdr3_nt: TGTGCCACCAGCAGAGGGGGAGTTTGGGACCGGCGGGGGAGCACTGAAGCTTTCTTT
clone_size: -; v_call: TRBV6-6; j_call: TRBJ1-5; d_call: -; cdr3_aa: CASSTGVRQPQHF; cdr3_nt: TGTGCCAGCAGCACCGGCGTTCGTCAGCCCCAGCATTTT
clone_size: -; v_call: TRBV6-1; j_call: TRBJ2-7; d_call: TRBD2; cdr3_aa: CASSELGTSGRNEQYF; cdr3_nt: TGTGCCAGCAGTGAATTGGGGACTAGCGGGAGAAACGAGCAGTACTTC
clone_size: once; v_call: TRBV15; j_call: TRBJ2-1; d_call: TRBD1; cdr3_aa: CATSRGQKIRDRYNEQFF; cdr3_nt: TGTGCCACCAGCAGAGGCCAAAAAATCCGGGACAGATACAATGAGCAGTTCTTC
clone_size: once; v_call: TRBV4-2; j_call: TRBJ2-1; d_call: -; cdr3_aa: CASSHTQHQSNEQFF; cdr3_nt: TGTGCCAGCAGCCACACTCAGCACCAGTCGAATGAGCAGTTCTTC
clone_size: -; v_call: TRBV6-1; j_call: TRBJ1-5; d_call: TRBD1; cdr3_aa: CASTLRGQANQPQHF; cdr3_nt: TGTGCCAGCACCCTAAGGGGACAGGCCAATCAGCCCCAGCATTTT
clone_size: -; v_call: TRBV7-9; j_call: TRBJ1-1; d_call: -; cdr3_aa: CASSLEGVEAFF; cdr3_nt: TGTGCCAGCAGCTTAGAAGGAGTGGAAGCTTTCTTT
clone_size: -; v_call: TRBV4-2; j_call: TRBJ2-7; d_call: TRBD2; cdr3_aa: CASSQERTSGYEQYF; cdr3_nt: TGTGCCAGCAGCCAAGAGAGGACTAGCGGGTACGAGCAGTACTTC
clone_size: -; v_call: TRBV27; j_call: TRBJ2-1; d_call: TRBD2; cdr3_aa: CASSLIAGDVQFF; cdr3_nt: TGTGCCAGCAGTTTAATAGCGGGAGATGTGCAGTTCTTC
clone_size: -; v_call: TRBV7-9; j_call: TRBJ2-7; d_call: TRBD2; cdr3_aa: CASSFGPSGTYEQYF; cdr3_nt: TGTGCCAGCAGCTTTGGGCCTAGCGGGACCTACGAGCAGTACTTC
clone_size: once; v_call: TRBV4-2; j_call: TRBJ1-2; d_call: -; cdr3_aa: CASTGLNGYTF; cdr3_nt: TGTGCCAGCACGGGTTTGAATGGCTACACCTTC
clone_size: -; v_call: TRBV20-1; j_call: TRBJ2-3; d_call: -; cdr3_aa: CSGIPGDTQYF; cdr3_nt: TGCAGTGGCATACCTGGGGATACGCAGTATTTT
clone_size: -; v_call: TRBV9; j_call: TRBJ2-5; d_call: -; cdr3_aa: CASSVATGAGETQYF; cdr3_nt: TGTGCCAGCAGCGTAGCTACAGGGGCGGGGGAGACCCAGTACTTC
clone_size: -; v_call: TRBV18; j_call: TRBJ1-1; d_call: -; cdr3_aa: CASSPAVEGTEAFF; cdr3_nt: TGTGCCAGCTCCCCGGCGGTAGAAGGCACTGAAGCTTTCTTT
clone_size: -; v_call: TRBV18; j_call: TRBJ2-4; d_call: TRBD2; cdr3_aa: CASSPKSGVDNIQYF; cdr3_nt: TGTGCCAGCTCACCAAAGAGCGGGGTGGACAACATTCAGTACTTC
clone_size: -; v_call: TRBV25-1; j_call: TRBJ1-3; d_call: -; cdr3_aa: CASSDIRGGGNTIYF; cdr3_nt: TGTGCCAGCAGTGATATTCGAGGGGGAGGAAACACCATATATTTT
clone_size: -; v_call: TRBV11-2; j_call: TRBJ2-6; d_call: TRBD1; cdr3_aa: CASSLSTGGRTGANVLTF; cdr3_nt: TGTGCCAGCAGCTTATCGACAGGGGGTCGTACTGGGGCCAACGTCCTGACTTTC
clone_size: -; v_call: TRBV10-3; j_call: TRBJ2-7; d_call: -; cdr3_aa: CAISGADEQYF; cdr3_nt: TGTGCCATCAGTGGGGCAGACGAGCAGTACTTC
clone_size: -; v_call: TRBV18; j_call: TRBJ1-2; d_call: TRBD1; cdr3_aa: CASSPQRGQVDYGYTF; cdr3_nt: TGTGCCAGCTCACCGCAGAGGGGGCAGGTAGACTATGGCTACACCTTC